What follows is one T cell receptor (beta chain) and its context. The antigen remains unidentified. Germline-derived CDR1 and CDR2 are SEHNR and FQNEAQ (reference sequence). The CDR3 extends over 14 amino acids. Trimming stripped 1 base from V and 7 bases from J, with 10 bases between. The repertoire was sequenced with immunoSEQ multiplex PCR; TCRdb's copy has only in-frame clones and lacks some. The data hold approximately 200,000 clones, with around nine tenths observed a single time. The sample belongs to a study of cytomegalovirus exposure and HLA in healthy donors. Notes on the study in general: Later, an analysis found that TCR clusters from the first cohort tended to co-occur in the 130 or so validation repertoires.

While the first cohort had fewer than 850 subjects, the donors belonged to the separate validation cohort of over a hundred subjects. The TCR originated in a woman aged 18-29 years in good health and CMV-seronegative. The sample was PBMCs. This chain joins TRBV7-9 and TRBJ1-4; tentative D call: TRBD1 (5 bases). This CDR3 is CASSLGWGGEKLFF. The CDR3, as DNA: TGTGCCAGCAGCTTAGGGTGGGGCGGTGAAAAACTGTTTTTT.